The text below deals with one T cell receptor beta chain. V lost 5 bases, J lost 2 bases, and 5 bases stayed unmatched. Germline-derived CDR1 and CDR2 are SEHNR and FQNEAQ (reference sequence). The CDR3 totals 15 residues. Under the authors' procedure: Reference gene primer amplification gave estimated nucleated cell counts. Measured with immunoSEQ multiplex PCR; TCRdb has only the in-frame clones, and not every one. D and trimming were read from the DNA, whereas the V and J calls and clone size are those reported in that table. The repertoire holds approximately 37,000 clones, with over 70% as singletons. The record originates from a study of blood T cell repertoires in COVID-19. Study details: COVID-19 samples collected from the United States, Italy and Spain covered acute and convalescent phases. PBMCs, B-cell-depleted T cells, or T cells provided the cDNA or gDNA that made up the material.

The sequence came from a human donor in a cohort sampled during active COVID-19. The sample consisted of peripheral blood. This chain joins TRBV7-9 and TRBJ2-7, with TRBD1 identical over 11 bases. CDR3 region: CASSRRTGGPYEQYF. The CDR3 DNA reads TGTGCCAGCAGCCGTCGGACAGGGGGCCCCTACGAGCAGTACTTC.